This entry features one TCR beta chain sequence. This sample stems from a study of shared clonotypes between healthy human individuals. Per germline, CDR1 SNHLY and CDR2 FYNNEI. Trimming cost V 3 bases and J 3 bases, with 5 bases left between them. CDR3 length equals 12 residues. Using immunoSEQ multiplex PCR, the repertoire was profiled, and TCRdb retains in-frame clones only, with some absent. The data hold over a million clones, with around 78% observed a single time. The sequenced material came from memory CD4+ T cells from PBMCs. Subset noted: CD45RA-negative fraction. The rearrangement uses TRBV2 and TRBJ1-2; unclear D gene. The origin of this receptor is a man aged 18 to 29 in good health. Some clones in this sample may be carry-over from other donors' samples. CDR3 in DNA: TGTGCCAGCAGTGAGGACTACTATGGCTACACCTTC. Translated, it gives CASSEDYYGYTF.